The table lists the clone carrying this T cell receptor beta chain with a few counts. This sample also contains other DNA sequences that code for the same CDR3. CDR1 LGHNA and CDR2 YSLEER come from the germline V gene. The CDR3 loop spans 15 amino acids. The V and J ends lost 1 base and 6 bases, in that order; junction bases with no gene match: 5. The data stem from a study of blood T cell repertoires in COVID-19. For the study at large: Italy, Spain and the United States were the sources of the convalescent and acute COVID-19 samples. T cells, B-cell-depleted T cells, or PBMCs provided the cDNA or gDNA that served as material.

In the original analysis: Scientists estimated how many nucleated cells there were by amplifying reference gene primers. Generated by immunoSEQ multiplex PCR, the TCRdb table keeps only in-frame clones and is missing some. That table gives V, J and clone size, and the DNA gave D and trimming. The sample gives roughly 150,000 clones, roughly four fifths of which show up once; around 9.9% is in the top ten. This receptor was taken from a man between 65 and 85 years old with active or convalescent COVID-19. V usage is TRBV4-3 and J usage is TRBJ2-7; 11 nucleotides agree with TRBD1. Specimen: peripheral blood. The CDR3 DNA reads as TGCGCCAGCAGCCAAGGGCGGACAGGGGGCTCCGAGCAGTACTTC. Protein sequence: CASSQGRTGGSEQYF.